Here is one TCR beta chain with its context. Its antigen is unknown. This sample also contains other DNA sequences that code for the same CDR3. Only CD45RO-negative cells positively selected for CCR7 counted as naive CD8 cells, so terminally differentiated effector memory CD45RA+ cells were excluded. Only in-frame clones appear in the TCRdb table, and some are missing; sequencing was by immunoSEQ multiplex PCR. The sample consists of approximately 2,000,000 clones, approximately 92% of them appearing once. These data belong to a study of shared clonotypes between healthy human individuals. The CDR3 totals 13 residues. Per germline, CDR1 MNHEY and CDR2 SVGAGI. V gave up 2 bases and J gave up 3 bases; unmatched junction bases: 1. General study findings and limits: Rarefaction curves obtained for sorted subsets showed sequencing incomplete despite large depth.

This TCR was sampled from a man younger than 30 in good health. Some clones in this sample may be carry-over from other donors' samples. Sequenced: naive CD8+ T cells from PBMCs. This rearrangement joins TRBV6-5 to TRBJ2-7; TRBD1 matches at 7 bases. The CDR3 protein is CASSYGTVYEQYF. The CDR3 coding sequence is TGTGCCAGCAGTTACGGGACAGTCTACGAGCAGTACTTC.